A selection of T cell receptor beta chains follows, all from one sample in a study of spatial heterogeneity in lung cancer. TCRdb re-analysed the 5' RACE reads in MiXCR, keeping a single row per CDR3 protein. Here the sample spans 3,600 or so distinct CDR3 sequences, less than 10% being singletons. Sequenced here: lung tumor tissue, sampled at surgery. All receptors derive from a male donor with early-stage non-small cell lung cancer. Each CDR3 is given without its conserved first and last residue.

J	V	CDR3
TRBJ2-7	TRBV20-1	SAGTGTGINEQY
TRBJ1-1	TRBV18	ASSLQGGTEAF
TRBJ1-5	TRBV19	ASSIRTGEAQPQH
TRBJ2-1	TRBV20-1	SAPGTPSTVQF
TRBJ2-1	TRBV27	ASSFMAAGGHEQF
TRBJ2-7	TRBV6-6	ASSLINSYEQY
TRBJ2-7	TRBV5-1	ASSYYGYEQY
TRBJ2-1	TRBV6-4	ASRPGGSYNEQF
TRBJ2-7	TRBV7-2	ASSHLGLAPFSYEQY
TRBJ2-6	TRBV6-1	ASKLTSGANVLT
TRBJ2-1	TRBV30	AWQRRGGSVHEQF
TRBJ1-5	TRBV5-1	ASSVSGQPNQPQH